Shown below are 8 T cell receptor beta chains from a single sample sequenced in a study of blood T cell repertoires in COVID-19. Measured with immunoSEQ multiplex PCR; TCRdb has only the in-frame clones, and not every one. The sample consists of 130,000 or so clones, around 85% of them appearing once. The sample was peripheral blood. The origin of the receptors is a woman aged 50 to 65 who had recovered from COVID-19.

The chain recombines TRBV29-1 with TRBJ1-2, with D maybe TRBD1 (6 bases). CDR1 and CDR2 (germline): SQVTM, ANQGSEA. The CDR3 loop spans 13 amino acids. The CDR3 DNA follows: TGCACCCTGTGGGACAACGCCGTTTATGGCTACACCTTC. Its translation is CTLWDNAVYGYTF.

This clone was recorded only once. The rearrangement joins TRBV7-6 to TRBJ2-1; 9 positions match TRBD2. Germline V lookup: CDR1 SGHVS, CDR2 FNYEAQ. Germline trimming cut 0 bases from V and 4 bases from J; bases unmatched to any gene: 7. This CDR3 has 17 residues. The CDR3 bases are TGTGCCAGCAGCTTAGCAATGGCTAGCGGGGAGTACAATGAGCAGTTCTTC. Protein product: CASSLAMASGEYNEQFF.

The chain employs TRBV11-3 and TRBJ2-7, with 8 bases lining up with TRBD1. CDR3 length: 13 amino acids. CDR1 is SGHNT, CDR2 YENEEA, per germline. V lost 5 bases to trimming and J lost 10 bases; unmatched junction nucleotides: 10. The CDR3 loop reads CASSLSWGQEQYF. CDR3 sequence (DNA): TGTGCCAGCAGCCTGTCTTGGGGACAGGAACAGTACTTC.

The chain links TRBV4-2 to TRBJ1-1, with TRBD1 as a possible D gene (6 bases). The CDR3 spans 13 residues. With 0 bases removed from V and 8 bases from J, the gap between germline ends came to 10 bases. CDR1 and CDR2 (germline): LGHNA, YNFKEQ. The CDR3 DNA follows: TGTGCCAGCAGCCAAGAGTTAGACAGGGAAGCTTTCTTT. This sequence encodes CASSQELDREAFF.

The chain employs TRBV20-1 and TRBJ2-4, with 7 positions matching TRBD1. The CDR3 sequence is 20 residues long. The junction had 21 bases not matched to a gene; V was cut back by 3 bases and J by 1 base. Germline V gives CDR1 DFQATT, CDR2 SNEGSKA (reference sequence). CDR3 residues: CSASDLRGQGDGVAKNIQYF. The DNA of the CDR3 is TGCAGTGCTAGTGACCTTCGCGGGCAGGGGGATGGGGTGGCCAAAAACATTCAGTACTTC.

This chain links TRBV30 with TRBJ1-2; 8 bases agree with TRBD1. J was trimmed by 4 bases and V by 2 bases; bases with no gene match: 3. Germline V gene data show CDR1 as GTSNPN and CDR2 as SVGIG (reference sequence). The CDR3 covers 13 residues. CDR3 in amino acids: CAWSRDRPYGYTF. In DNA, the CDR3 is TGTGCCTGGAGTCGGGACAGGCCCTATGGCTACACCTTC. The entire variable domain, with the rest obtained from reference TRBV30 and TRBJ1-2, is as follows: SQTIHQWPATLVQPVGSPLSLECTVEGTSNPNLYWYRQAAGRGLQLLFYSVGIGQISSEVPQNLSASRPQDRQFILSSKKLLLSDSGFYLCAWSRDRPYGYTFGSGTRLTVV.

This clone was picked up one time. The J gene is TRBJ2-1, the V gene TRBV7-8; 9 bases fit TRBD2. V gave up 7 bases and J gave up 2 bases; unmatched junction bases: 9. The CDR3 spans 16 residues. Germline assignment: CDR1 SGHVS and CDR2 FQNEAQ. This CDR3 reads CASTLSGSFAYNEQFF. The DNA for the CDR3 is TGTGCCAGCACCCTTAGCGGGAGTTTCGCCTACAATGAGCAGTTCTTC.

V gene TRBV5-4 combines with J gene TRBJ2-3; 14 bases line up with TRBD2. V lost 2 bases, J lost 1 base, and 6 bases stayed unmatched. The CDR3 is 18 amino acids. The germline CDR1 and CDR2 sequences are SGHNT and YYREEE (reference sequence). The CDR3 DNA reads TGTGCCAGCAGCTTAGGGACTAGCGGGAGTCGCGGCACAGATACGCAGTATTTT. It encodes CASSLGTSGSRGTDTQYF.